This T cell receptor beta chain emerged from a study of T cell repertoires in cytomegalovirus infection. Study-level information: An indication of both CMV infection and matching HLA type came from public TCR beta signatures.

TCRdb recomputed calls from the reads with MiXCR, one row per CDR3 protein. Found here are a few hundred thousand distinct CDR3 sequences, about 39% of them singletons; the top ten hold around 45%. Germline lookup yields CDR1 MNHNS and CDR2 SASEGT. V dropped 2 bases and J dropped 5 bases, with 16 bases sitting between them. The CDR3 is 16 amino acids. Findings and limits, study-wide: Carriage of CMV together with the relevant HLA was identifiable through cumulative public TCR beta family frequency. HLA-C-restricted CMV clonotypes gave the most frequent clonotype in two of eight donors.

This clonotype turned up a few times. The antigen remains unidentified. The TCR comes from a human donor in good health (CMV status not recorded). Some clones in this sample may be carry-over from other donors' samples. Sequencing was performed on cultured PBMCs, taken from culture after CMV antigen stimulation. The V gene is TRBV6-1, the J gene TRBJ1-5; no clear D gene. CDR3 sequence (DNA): TGTGCCAGCAGTGAAAGAGCTAGGAGGGATTATCAGCCCCAGCATTTT. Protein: CASSERARRDYQPQHF.